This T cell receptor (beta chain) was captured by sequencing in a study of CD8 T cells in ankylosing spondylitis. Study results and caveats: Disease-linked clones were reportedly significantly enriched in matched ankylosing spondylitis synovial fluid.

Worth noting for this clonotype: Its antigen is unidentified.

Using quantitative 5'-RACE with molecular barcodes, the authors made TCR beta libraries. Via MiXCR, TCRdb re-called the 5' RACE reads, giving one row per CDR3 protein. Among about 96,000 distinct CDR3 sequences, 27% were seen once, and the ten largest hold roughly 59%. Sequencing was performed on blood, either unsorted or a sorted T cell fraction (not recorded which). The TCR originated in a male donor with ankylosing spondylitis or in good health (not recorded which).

The CDR3 sequence: CASSLAGGLNIQYF. The DNA for the CDR3 is TGTGCCAGCAGCTTAGCCGGGGGTTTAAACATTCAGTACTTC. The gene calls are TRBV7-2 and TRBJ2-4; D possibly corresponds to TRBD2 (6 bases). The length of the CDR3 is 14 residues. Trimming stripped 0 bases from V and 6 bases from J, with 9 bases between. Germline CDR1 reads SGHTA; CDR2 reads FQGNSA.